This T cell receptor beta chain was found in a study of cytomegalovirus exposure and HLA in healthy donors. Study-wide findings and caveats: Cytomegalovirus association was assigned to about 150 TCR beta chains. An analysis that came later showed most CMV-associated TCR beta chains appearing HLA-restricted.

About this clone itself: Its antigen remains unidentified.

The CDR3 has 14 residues. Trimming pared 6 bases from V and 4 bases from J, leaving 15 bases between. Germline assignment: CDR1 MNHEY and CDR2 SVGAGI. 60 Vbeta and 13 Jbeta primers were used in PCR. Clones were read by immunoSEQ multiplex PCR, and TCRdb kept only the in-frame ones, dropping some. Of 150,000 to 200,000 clones in the sample, approximately 72% were seen once. When sampled, the donors appeared nominally healthy, though they likely had unrecorded immune exposures. The chain has TRBV6-5 and TRBJ1-2, with a tentative D call TRBD1 (6 bases). This clonotype originated in a female donor in good health and CMV-seronegative. Source material: PBMCs. The CDR3 loop reads CASRAHRVPYGYTF. DNA of the CDR3: TGTGCCAGCAGAGCCCACAGGGTACCCTATGGCTACACCTTC.